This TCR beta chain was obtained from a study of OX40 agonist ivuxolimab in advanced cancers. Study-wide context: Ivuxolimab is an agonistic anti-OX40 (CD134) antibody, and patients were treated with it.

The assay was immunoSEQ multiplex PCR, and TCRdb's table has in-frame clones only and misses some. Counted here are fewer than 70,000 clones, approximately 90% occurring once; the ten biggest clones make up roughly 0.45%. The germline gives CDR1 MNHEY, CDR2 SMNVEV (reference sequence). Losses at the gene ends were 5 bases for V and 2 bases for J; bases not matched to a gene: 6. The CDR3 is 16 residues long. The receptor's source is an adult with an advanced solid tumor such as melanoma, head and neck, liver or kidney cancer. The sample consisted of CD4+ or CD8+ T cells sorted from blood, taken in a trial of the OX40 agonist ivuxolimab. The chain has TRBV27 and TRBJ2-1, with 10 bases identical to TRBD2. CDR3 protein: CASSRVAGGAYNEQFF. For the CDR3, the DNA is TGTGCCAGCAGTAGGGTAGCGGGAGGAGCCTACAATGAGCAGTTCTTC.